These 8 T cell receptor beta chains came from one sample sequenced in a study of esophageal squamous cell carcinoma under preoperative chemotherapy (dated by TCRdb to 2016 to 2018). The method behind the library was PCR. The sample was run on a HiSeq X Ten. TCRdb cleaned the public reads at Q25 with fastp, built clones with MiXCR and kept in-frame beta chains. Rows are combined by CDR3 protein, so each entry shows the most common genes and DNA. In this sample the table shows just over 30,000 distinct CDR3 sequences, 49% of which occur a single time. The leading ten clones occupy approximately 12% of the sample. The time point label for this specimen denotes: before preoperative PTX-NDP chemotherapy. The sample here was taken from a patient given preoperative chemotherapy. Every receptor here comes from a human donor with esophageal squamous cell carcinoma. The donor label of this sample is uncertain.

About this clonotype itself: One junction end disagrees with the germline gene, perhaps due to a read error. V is TRBV6-1 and J is TRBJ2-3, with D unresolved. Germline assignment: CDR1 MNHNS and CDR2 SASEGT. The CDR3 runs to 12 residues. CDR3 nucleotides: TGTGCCAGCAGTGAAGCTGTAGACATTCAGTATTTC. Protein: CASSEAVDIQYF.

V usage is TRBV7-6 and J usage is TRBJ2-4; D remains ambiguous. Trimming cost V 3 bases and J 5 bases, with 26 bases left between them. The CDR3 loop spans 19 amino acids. Germline V gene lookup returns CDR1 SGHVS and CDR2 FNYEAQ. CDR3 DNA sequence: TGTGCCAGCAGCTTGGATCCGCGGCTCCCCGGCCGTGACCAAAACATTCAGTACTTC. It is translated as CASSLDPRLPGRDQNIQYF.

The chain carries TRBV12-3 or TRBV12-4 and TRBJ2-4; 9 positions agree with TRBD2. The CDR3 is made up of 16 amino acids. V lost 4 bases and J lost 13; bases outside the gene matches: 17. The CDR3 is CASSSTTSGSYNEQYF. The CDR3 DNA reads TGTGCCAGCAGTTCAACGACTAGCGGCTCCTACAATGAGCAGTACTTC.

This clonotype showed up just a few times. This clone may be a read error of a much larger clone one base away. This chain uses TRBV5-4 with TRBJ2-1, with TRBD2 identical over 9 bases. V was pared by 0 bases and J by 13 bases, with 14 bases of the junction left unmatched. Germline V gene lookup returns CDR1 SGHNT and CDR2 YYREEE (reference sequence). This CDR3 has 16 amino acids. In DNA, the CDR3 is TGTGCCAGCAGCTTGGGAGAACTAGCGGGCGGGGAGACCCAGTTCTTC. It translates to CASSLGELAGGETQFF.

This clonotype occurred once. The chain is built from TRBV6-1 and TRBJ2-1, with no clear D. Deletions cut 1 base from V and 8 bases from J, with 9 bases between. The CDR3 extends over 13 amino acids. In germline, CDR1 is MNHNS, CDR2 SASEGT. CDR3 sequence: CASSEVGEDEQFF. The CDR3 coding sequence is TGTGCCAGCAGTGAAGTAGGAGAGGATGAGCAGTTCTTC.

This chain uses TRBV6-1 with TRBJ1-6; D gene uncertain. The V gene's germline CDR1 is MNHNS and CDR2 SASEGT. The CDR3 runs 14 residues. The V and J ends lost 6 bases and 19 bases respectively, with 25 bases between them. The CDR3 nucleotides read TGTGCCAGCAGGGCAGCGGGAACGAAAAACGAGCAGCACTTT. Amino acid sequence: CASRAAGTKNEQHF.

In the case of this clonotype: The conserved closing phenylalanine or tryptophan is absent in this CDR3, likely reflecting a read error. This chain uses TRBV7-8 with TRBJ2-5, with a tentative D call TRBD2 (6 bases). Trimming pared 2 bases from V and 6 bases from J, leaving 16 bases between. CDR1 is SGHVS, CDR2 FQNEAQ, per germline. This CDR3 region has 15 residues. CDR3 nucleotide sequence: TGTGCCAGCAGCTTAATGGGCGGAGGGCCGAAGACCCAGTACTCG. Residues: CASSLMGGGPKTQYS.

This sequence joins TRBV11-2 and TRBJ1-1; possible D gene TRBD1, 5 bases. The CDR3 length is 15 residues. Trimming shortened V by 5 bases and J by 1 base, and 14 bases separated the two germline ends. Germline V lookup: CDR1 SGHAT, CDR2 FQNNGV. CDR3 in DNA: TGTGCCAGCAGCCCTAGGGACGGAAAGAACACTGAAGCTTTCTTT. Protein sequence: CASSPRDGKNTEAFF.